What follows is one T cell receptor beta chain and its context. This entry comes from a study of control samples from healthy donors and cancer patients. Only in-frame clones appear in the TCRdb table, and some are missing; sequencing was by immunoSEQ multiplex PCR. This sample yields about 130,000 clones, of which around nine tenths are seen a single time; about 3.2% belongs to the top ten. Germline CDR1 LGHDT, CDR2 YNNKEL (reference sequence). V gave up 2 bases and J gave up 8 bases, with 15 bases separating them. This CDR3 contains 15 residues. The TCR comes from a man aged 50 or older in good health. The chain combines TRBV3-1 (or the pseudogene TRBV3-2) with TRBJ1-4; D unresolved. The sample consisted of blood. The CDR3 region is CASSQPDAKGEKLFF. In nucleotides, the CDR3 is TGTGCCAGCAGCCAACCGGACGCTAAGGGCGAAAAACTGTTTTTT.